Sequencing of this T cell receptor beta chain was carried out in a study of blood T cell repertoires in COVID-19 (dated by TCRdb to the early 2020s). A note on the overall study: Samples from collaborators originated in the United States, Italy and Spain and spanned both the acute and convalescent phases of COVID-19. The prospective study material was composed of cDNA or gDNA derived from T cells, B-cell-depleted T cells, or PBMCs. Subjects who had been exposed to COVID-19, were actively infected with it, or had recovered from it provided the deeply sampled blood TCRbeta repertoires that made up the dataset. The repertoires were released in a freely available public database intended as a resource for research on the immune response to SARS-CoV-2. Samples came from the ongoing ImmuneRACE study (first 160 participants) plus 1,254 subjects from 6 global collaborators. Sample metadata almost always included a de-identified subject ID, COVID-19 status, age in years and sex. Where available, HLA class I and class II types were taken from metadata supplied by the sample provider and were not determined by assay-based typing.

The paper's findings and limits, for the study overall: The amount of clinical and demographic metadata varied by source and participant and was provided uncurated.

On this clone: Its target antigen remains unknown. There are no base qualities to consult, and no much larger clone falls within one base.

CDR1 and CDR2, per the germline V gene, are MNHNS and SASEGT. Counted from cysteine to phenylalanine, this CDR3 has 17 amino acids. Only the CDR3 part of the read is kept: 51 bases, read in frame from the first base. Relative to germline, V is 2 bases shorter and J is 6 bases shorter, with 20 bases between their ends. The collaborating institutions used their own protocols to collect whole blood in K2EDTA tubes. Collaborator samples were shipped for TCRbeta analysis as frozen whole blood, isolated PBMCs, or DNA extracted from either sample type. TCRbeta CDR3 regions were amplified from genomic DNA by means of the immunoSEQ Assay, a bias-controlled multiplex PCR. In the paper's pipeline: Nucleated cell counts per sample were estimated from amplification of reference gene primers within the assay. Sequence reads were collapsed and filtered to measure the absolute abundance of every unique TCRbeta CDR3 rearrangement. Productive Simpson clonality was computed per sample as the square root of Simpson's diversity index over productive rearrangements. As stored in TCRdb, this immuneACCESS dataset retains in-frame rearrangements with V and J assigned. A fraction of the clones does not appear; measured against another copy, unresolved V genes explain less than half of the discrepancy, and the remainder lacks a known reason. D and trimming were read from the DNA, whereas the V and J calls and clone size are those reported in that table. Recorded for this sample are over 45,000 clones; approximately 91% of them occurred a single time. 5.5% to 7.5% of the sample is held by the ten biggest clonotypes.

Sequencing was performed on peripheral blood. The sequence came from a woman aged 55 to 70 with active or convalescent COVID-19. The rearrangement combines TRBV6-1 with TRBJ1-3, with TRBD1 as a weak D call on 6 bases. CDR3 region: CASSETGTIGNLNTIYF. The sequenced DNA is TGTGCCAGCAGTGAAACCGGGACAATAGGAAATTTAAACACCATATATTTT.